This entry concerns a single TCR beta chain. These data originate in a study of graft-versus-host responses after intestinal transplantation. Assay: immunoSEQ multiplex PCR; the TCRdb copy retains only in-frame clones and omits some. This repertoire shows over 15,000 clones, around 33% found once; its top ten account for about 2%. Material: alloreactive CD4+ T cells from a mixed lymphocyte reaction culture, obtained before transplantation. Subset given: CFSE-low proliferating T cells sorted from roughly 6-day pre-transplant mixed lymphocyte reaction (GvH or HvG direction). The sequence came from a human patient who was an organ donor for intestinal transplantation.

CDR3 amino acids: CASSLQGAGTEAFF. As DNA, the CDR3 is TGTGCCAGTAGCTTACAGGGGGCGGGCACTGAAGCTTTCTTT. The chain couples TRBV19 to TRBJ1-1, with 9 bases matching TRBD1. CDR3 length: 14 amino acids. Germline values: CDR1 LNHDA, CDR2 SQIVND (reference sequence). V lost 6 bases, J lost 4 bases, and 6 bases stayed unmatched.